This paragraph covers one T cell receptor (beta chain) sequence. The antigen is undetermined. The source of the sample is a study of cytomegalovirus exposure and HLA in healthy donors. General study results and limits: Analysis was carried out at a later point, and it linked a missense DCLRE1C variant to TCR beta V- and J-gene trimming.

The germline V and J ends were trimmed by 0 bases and 2 bases, with 11 bases remaining between them. CDR1 and CDR2 from the germline V gene are WNHNN and SYGVQD (reference sequence). The CDR3 has 15 residues. Researchers ran the PCR with 60 Vbeta and 13 Jbeta primers. Data came from immunoSEQ multiplex PCR; TCRdb stores just in-frame clones and leaves some out. The sample yields under 200,000 clones, 80% seen once. What was sequenced was PBMCs. V is TRBV10-1 and J is TRBJ2-7; D gene unclear. The receptor's source is a man aged 30 to 39 in good health and CMV-seronegative. The CDR3 here is CASSESDGHAYEQYF. CDR3 nucleotides: TGCGCCAGCAGTGAGTCCGATGGGCATGCCTACGAGCAGTACTTC.